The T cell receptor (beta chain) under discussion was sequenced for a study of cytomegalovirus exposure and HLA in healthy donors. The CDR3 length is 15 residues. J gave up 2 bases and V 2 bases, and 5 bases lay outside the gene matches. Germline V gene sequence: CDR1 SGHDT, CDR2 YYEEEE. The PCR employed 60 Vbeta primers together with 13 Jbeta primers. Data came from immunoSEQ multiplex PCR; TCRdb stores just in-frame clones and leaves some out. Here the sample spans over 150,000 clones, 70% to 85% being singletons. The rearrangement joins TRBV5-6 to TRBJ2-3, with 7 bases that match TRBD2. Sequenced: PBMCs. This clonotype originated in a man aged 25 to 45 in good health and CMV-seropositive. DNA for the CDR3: TGTGCCAGCAGCTTAGTCGGGGGGAACACAGATACGCAGTATTTT. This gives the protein CASSLVGGNTDTQYF.